Listed below are T cell receptor beta chains from one sample, sequenced in a study of graft-versus-host responses after intestinal transplantation. The repertoire was sequenced with immunoSEQ multiplex PCR; TCRdb's copy has only in-frame clones and lacks some. The top ten hold more than 0.15% of the sample, which has about 89,000 clones, about 94% seen once. Antigens for these TCRs are unknown. This material consisted of unstimulated CD4+ T cells sorted from spleen or lymph node cells, taken before transplant. These receptors came from a human donor who was the organ donor for an intestinal transplant. The CDR3 runs from the conserved cysteine through the conserved F or W. D genes are given only for firm matches.

cdr3_nt,cdr3_aa,d_call,j_call,v_call
TGTGCCAGCAGCTTAGAGGGTGTCTCTGGAAACACCATATATTTT,CASSLEGVSGNTIYF,-,TRBJ1-3,TRBV11-2
TGTGCCAGTAGTATGCGGGAGTACACCGGGGAGCTGTTTTTT,CASSMREYTGELFF,TRBD2,TRBJ2-2,TRBV19
TGCAGCGTACTGACAGATTTGAGCTCTGGAAACACCATATATTTT,CSVLTDLSSGNTIYF,-,TRBJ1-3,TRBV29-1
TGTGCCAGCAGTTCATACATCTACGAGCAGTACTTC,CASSSYIYEQYF,-,TRBJ2-7,TRBV28
TGTGCCAGCCATTATAGCAATCAGCCCCAGCATTTT,CASHYSNQPQHF,-,TRBJ1-5,TRBV6-6
TGTGCCAGCAGCTTGAAAGCGGGGGCTCATTACAATGAGCAGTTCTTC,CASSLKAGAHYNEQFF,TRBD2,TRBJ2-1,TRBV7-9
TGTGCCAGCAGCGTCCGGGACAGGAACTATGGCTACACCTTC,CASSVRDRNYGYTF,TRBD1,TRBJ1-2,TRBV9
TGTGCTAGTGGTTTGGTATTGGGGACTAGCGGGGCGCAGTATTTT,CASGLVLGTSGAQYF,TRBD2,TRBJ2-3,TRBV12-5
TGTGCCAGCAGCGGTCAGGCTTTCTCTGGAAACACCATATATTTT,CASSGQAFSGNTIYF,-,TRBJ1-3,TRBV28
TGCGCCAGCAGCTTGGAGGGAGGTGGAAACACCATATATTTT,CASSLEGGGNTIYF,-,TRBJ1-3,TRBV5-1
TGCAGCGTGGCCCTATCCTTGTCCTCCTACAATGAGCAGTTCTTC,CSVALSLSSYNEQFF,-,TRBJ2-1,TRBV29-1
TGTGCCAGCAGCTTAACAGGGACAGGTACCTATGGCTACACCTTC,CASSLTGTGTYGYTF,TRBD1,TRBJ1-2,TRBV7-2
TGCGCCAGCAGCTTACAGGGGATCACAGATACGCAGTATTTT,CASSLQGITDTQYF,TRBD1,TRBJ2-3,TRBV5-1
TGTGCCAGCAGTGCAGAGACAGGGGGCGGCGAGCAGTACTTC,CASSAETGGGEQYF,TRBD1,TRBJ2-7,TRBV2
TGTGCCAGCAGTAGACCGGGGACGGGAGAAAAACTGTTTTTT,CASSRPGTGEKLFF,-,TRBJ1-4,TRBV6-5
TGCGCCAGCAGCGCGGGCGGACAGCTCCAAGAGACCCAGTACTTC,CASSAGGQLQETQYF,-,TRBJ2-5,TRBV5-1
TGTGCCAGCAGCGGGACTAGCGGGGGGCGCCCGGGCAATGAGCAGTTCTTC,CASSGTSGGRPGNEQFF,TRBD2,TRBJ2-1,TRBV9
TGTGCCAGCAGCTTAGCAGCGGGGGGACTCACCGGGGAGCTGTTTTTT,CASSLAAGGLTGELFF,TRBD2,TRBJ2-2,TRBV7-2
TGTGCCAGCAGCTTGACGGGACAGGGCTACACTGAAGCTTTCTTT,CASSLTGQGYTEAFF,TRBD1,TRBJ1-1,TRBV5-4
TGCGCCAGCAGCTCCCGGGACAGGGGAACAGATACGCAGTATTTT,CASSSRDRGTDTQYF,TRBD1,TRBJ2-3,TRBV5-1
TGTGCCAGCAGTGAGAGGTACGAGCAGTACTTC,CASSERYEQYF,-,TRBJ2-7,TRBV6-1
TGCAGCGTATCCGGGACAGGAGGCACCGGGGAGCTGTTTTTT,CSVSGTGGTGELFF,TRBD1,TRBJ2-2,TRBV29-1
TGTGCCAGCAGCTTTCGACCATCGGGGGCAAATTCACCCCTCCACTTT,CASSFRPSGANSPLHF,-,TRBJ1-6,TRBV11-3
TGTGCCAGCAGCTTTGGGACAGGGCCCACTGAAGCTTTCTTT,CASSFGTGPTEAFF,TRBD1,TRBJ1-1,TRBV7-6
TGCGCCAGCAGCCCCCTTCGGGGAGGGGCTAATGAAAAACTGTTTTTT,CASSPLRGGANEKLFF,-,TRBJ1-4,TRBV5-1
TGTGCCAGCTCACCAACACAGGGGGATACGCAGTATTTT,CASSPTQGDTQYF,TRBD1,TRBJ2-3,TRBV18